This T cell receptor beta chain was recorded in a study of shared clonotypes between healthy human individuals. The assay ran at deep level. Authors' processing steps: Sequence data from immunoSEQ were junction-only and lacked quality scores; consequently, filtering differed. The repertoire was sequenced with immunoSEQ multiplex PCR; TCRdb's copy has only in-frame clones and lacks some. That table gives V, J and clone size, and the DNA gave D and trimming. This sample yields fewer than 600,000 clones, of which approximately 85% are seen a single time; over 10% belongs to the top ten. CDR1 and CDR2 from the germline V gene are GTSNPN and SVGIG (reference sequence). This CDR3 is built from 14 residues. V lost 4 bases, J lost 7 bases, and 7 bases stayed unmatched. Study-level findings and limits: Specimens sampled were limited to blood, with tissue repertoires likely differing.

Genomic DNA for unsorted samples was obtained from approximately 100 million PBMCs. Comment on this clone: Its cognate antigen is unknown.

This clonotype was obtained from a woman aged 40 to 50 in good health. Some clones in this sample may be carry-over from other donors' samples. The J gene is TRBJ1-4, the V gene TRBV30, with TRBD1 matching 9 bases. The sample taken for sequencing was PBMCs. The CDR3 coding sequence is TGTGCCTGGACCAAACAGGGGGCGGGTGAAAAACTGTTTTTT. Protein product: CAWTKQGAGEKLFF. The whole variable domain, remainder taken from reference TRBV30 and TRBJ1-4, is SQTIHQWPATLVQPVGSPLSLECTVEGTSNPNLYWYRQAAGRGLQLLFYSVGIGQISSEVPQNLSASRPQDRQFILSSKKLLLSDSGFYLCAWTKQGAGEKLFFGSGTQLSVL.